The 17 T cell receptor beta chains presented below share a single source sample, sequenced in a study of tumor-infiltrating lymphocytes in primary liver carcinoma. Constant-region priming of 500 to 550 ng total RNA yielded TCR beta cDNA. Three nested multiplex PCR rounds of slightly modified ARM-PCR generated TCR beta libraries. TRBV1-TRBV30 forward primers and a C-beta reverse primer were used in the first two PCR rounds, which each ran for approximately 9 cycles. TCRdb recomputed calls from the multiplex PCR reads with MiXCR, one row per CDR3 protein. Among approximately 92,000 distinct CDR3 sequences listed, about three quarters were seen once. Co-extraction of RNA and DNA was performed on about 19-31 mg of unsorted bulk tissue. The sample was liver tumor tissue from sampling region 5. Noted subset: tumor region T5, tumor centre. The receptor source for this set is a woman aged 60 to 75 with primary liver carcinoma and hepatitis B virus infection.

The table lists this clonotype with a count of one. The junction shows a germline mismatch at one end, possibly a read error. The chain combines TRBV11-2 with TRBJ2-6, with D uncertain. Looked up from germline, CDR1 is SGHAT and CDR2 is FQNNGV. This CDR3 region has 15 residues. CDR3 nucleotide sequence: TGTGCCAGCAGCTTAGAGCCGGCTGGGGTCAACGCCCTGACTTTC. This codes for CASSLEPAGVNALTF.

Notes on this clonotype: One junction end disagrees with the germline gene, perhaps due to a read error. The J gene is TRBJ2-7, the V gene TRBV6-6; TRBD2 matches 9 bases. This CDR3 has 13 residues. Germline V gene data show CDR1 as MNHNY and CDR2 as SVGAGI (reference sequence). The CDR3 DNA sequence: TGCGTCAACTGGGAAGCGGGAGGTAGGGAGCAGTGCTTC. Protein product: CVNWEAGGREQCF.

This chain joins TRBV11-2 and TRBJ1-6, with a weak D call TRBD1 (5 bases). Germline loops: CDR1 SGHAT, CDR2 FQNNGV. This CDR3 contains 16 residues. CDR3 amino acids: CVTSLTPQGIRSPLHF. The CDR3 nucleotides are TGTGTCACTAGCTTAACCCCGCAGGGAATACGATCACCCCTCCACTTT.

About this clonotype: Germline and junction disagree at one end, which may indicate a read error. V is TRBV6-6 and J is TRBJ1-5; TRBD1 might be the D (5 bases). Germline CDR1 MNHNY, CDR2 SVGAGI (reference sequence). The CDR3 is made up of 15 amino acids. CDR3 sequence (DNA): TGTGCCAGCAGTTTCAGACAGAGCAGCAATCAACCCCAGCATTTT. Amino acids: CASSFRQSSNQPQHF.

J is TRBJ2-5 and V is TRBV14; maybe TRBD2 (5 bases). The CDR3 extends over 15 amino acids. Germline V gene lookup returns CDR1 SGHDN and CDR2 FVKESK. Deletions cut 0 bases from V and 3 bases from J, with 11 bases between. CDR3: CASSQDLANKETQYF. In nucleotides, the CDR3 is TGTGCCAGCAGCCAAGATCTAGCCAATAAAGAGACCCAGTACTTC.

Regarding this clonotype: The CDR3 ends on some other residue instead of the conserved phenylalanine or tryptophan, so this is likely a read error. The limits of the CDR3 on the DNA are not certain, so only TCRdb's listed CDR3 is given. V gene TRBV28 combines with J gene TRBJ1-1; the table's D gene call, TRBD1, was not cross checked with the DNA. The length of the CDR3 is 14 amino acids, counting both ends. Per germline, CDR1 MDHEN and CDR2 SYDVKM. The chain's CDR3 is CASTQDRANTEVFL.

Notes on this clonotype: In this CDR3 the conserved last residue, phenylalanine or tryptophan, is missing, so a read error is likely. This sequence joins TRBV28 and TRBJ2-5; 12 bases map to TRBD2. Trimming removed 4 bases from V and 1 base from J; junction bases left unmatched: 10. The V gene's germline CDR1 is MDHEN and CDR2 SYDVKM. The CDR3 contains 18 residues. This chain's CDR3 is CASSYGPLTSGGQETQYL. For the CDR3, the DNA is TGTGCCAGCAGTTACGGCCCCTTGACTAGCGGGGGCCAAGAGACCCAGTACCTC.

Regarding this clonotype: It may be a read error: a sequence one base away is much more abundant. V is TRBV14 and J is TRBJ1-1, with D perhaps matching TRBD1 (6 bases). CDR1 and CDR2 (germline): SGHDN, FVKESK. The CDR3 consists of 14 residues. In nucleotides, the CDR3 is TGTGCCAGCAGCGGCTGGGCAGGGGACACTGAAGCTCTCTTT. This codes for CASSGWAGDTEALF.

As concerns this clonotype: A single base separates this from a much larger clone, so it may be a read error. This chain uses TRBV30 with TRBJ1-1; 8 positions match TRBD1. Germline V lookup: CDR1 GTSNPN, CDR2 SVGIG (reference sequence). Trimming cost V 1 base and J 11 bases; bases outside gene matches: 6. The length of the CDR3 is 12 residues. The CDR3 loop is CAWSEVRGPAFF. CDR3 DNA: TGTGCCTGGAGTGAGGTCAGGGGGCCGGCTTTCTTT.

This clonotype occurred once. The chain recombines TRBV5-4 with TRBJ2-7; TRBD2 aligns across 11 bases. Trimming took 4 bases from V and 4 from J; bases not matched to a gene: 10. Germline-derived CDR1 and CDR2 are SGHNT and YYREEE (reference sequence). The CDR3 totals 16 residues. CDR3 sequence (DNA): TGTGCCAGCAGCCAACTGGGTAGCGGGAGGGCGTACGAGCAGTACTTC. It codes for CASSQLGSGRAYEQYF.

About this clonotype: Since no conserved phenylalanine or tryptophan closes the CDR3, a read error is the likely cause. The CDR3 here is CASSRDTEETQYL. In DNA form, the CDR3 reads TGTGCCAGCAGCCGGGACACGGAAGAGACCCAGTACTTA. V is TRBV11-2 and J is TRBJ2-5, with D perhaps matching TRBD1 (6 bases). V was pared by 5 bases and J by 3 bases, with 10 bases between. The CDR3 extends over 13 amino acids. CDR1 is SGHAT, CDR2 FQNNGV, per germline.

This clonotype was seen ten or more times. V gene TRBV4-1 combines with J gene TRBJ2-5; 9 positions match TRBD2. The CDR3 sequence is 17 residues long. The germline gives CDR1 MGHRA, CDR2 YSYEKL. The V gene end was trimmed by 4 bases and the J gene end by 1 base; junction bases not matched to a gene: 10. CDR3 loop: CASSLSPTSGPQETQYF. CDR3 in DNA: TGCGCCAGCAGCCTTTCCCCGACTAGCGGACCCCAAGAGACCCAGTACTTC.

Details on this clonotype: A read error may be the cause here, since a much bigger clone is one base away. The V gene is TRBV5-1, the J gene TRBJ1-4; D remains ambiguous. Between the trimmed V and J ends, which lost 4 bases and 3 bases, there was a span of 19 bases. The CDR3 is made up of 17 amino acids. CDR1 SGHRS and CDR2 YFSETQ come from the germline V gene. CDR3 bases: TGCGCCAGCAGCCCGGAGCAAAACTCCATCGCTAATGAAAAACTGTTTTTT. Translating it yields CASSPEQNSIANEKLFF.

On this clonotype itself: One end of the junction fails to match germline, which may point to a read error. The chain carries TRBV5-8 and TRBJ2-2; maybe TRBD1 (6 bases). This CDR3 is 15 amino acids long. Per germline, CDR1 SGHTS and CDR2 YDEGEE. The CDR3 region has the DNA TGTACCAGCAGCTTGGGCAGTGGGGGCAACGGGGAGCTGTTTTTT. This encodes CTSSLGSGGNGELFF.

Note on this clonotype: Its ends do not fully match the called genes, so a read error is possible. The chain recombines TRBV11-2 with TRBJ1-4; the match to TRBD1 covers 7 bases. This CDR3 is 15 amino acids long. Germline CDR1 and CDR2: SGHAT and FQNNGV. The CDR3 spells CASSWEDRRTEKLFF. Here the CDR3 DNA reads TGTGCCAGTAGCTGGGAGGACAGGAGGACGGAAAAACTGTTTTTT.

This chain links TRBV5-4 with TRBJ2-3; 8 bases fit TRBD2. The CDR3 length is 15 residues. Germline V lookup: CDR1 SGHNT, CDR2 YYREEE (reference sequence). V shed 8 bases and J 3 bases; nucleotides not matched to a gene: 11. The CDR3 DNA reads TGTGCCAGTAGCCACGGGAGGGCCGGAACAGATACGCAGTATTTT. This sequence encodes CASSHGRAGTDTQYF.

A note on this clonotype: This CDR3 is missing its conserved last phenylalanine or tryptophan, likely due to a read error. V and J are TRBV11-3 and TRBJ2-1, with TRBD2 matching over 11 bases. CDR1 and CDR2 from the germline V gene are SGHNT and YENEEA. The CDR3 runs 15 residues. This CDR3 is CTSSLLAGDYNEQFS. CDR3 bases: TGTACCAGCAGCTTACTAGCGGGGGATTACAATGAACAGTTCTCC.